These 27 T cell receptor beta chains came from one sample sequenced in a study of blood T cell repertoires in COVID-19. Profiled with immunoSEQ multiplex PCR; TCRdb holds only in-frame clones, not every one. This repertoire shows 95,000 to 110,000 clones, more than 80% found once; its top ten account for around 11%. Material for sequencing was peripheral blood. The receptors come from a human donor in a cohort sampled during active COVID-19.

The J gene is TRBJ2-7, the V gene TRBV6-5; a possible D gene is TRBD1 (6 bases). This CDR3 has 15 residues. In germline, CDR1 is MNHEY, CDR2 SVGAGI. Trimming removed 5 bases from V and 0 bases from J, with 14 bases in between. CDR3 protein: CASSLYRESSYEQYF. CDR3 nucleotides: TGTGCCAGCAGTCTATACAGGGAAAGCTCCTACGAGCAGTACTTC.

This chain joins TRBV12-3 or TRBV12-4 and TRBJ2-1; TRBD2 agrees at 7 bases. The length of the CDR3 is 12 residues. The ends lost 7 bases at V and 10 bases at J; junction bases unmatched: 7. As DNA, the CDR3 is TGTGCCAGCACCTCCCGGGAGGCGGAGCAGTTCTTC. It codes for CASTSREAEQFF.

The chain has TRBV3-1 (or the pseudogene TRBV3-2) and TRBJ2-3; 8 bases fit TRBD2. The junction had 6 bases not matched to a gene; V was cut back by 1 base and J by 0 bases. This CDR3 contains 17 residues. The germline CDR1 and CDR2 sequences are LGHDT and YNNKEL (reference sequence). The chain's CDR3 is CASSQVSGGHSTDTQYF. The CDR3 DNA is TGTGCCAGCAGCCAAGTAAGCGGGGGACATAGCACAGATACGCAGTATTTT.

This chain uses TRBV9 with TRBJ2-6; possibly TRBD1 for D (8 bases). Per the germline V gene, CDR1 is SGDLS and CDR2 is YYNGEE. V was pared by 2 bases and J by 3 bases, with 18 bases between. The CDR3 contains 18 residues. The CDR3 loop is CASSVAGQGGNGANVLTF. The CDR3 bases are TGTGCCAGCAGCGTTGCTGGACAGGGAGGGAATGGGGCCAACGTCCTGACTTTC.

The CDR3 is CASSKDGRGGAPNEQFF. DNA of the CDR3: TGTGCCAGCAGCAAAGACGGCCGCGGGGGTGCCCCCAATGAGCAGTTCTTC. The V call is TRBV21-1, the J call TRBJ2-1; TRBD2 reflects the table's D call only, with no check against the DNA. TRBV21-1 constitutes a pseudogene. The CDR3 extends over 17 amino acids.

The count of this clone is one. The V and J genes are TRBV30 and TRBJ2-7; tentatively, D is TRBD1 (6 bases). Germline values: CDR1 GTSNPN, CDR2 SVGIG (reference sequence). This CDR3 comprises 16 residues. V was pared by 5 bases and J by 1 base, with 21 bases between. This chain's CDR3 is CAWSRQARGVSYEQYF. The CDR3 bases are TGTGCCTGGTCCCGACAGGCTCGAGGGGTATCCTACGAGCAGTACTTC.

The chain has TRBV28 and TRBJ1-2; possible D gene TRBD1, 5 bases. With 7 bases removed from V and 7 bases from J, the gap between germline ends came to 16 bases. Germline V lookup: CDR1 MDHEN, CDR2 SYDVKM. CDR3 size: 13 residues. Written as DNA, the CDR3 is TGTGCCAGCACCCGACAGACCCCGAGTGGCTACACCTTC. Protein sequence: CASTRQTPSGYTF.

This CDR3 reads CASSQERSGGAKDTQYF. The CDR3 DNA sequence: TGTGCCAGCAGCCAAGAGCGTAGCGGGGGGGCGAAAGATACGCAGTATTTT. The V gene is TRBV4-2, the J gene TRBJ2-3, with 11 nucleotides matching TRBD2. Germline V lookup: CDR1 LGHNA, CDR2 YNFKEQ. The CDR3 is 17 amino acids. Unmatched junction bases numbered 7, after V lost 0 bases and J lost 5 bases.

This clone showed up just a few times. This rearrangement joins TRBV7-9 to TRBJ1-1; no clear D gene. Trimming cost V 5 bases and J 2 bases, with 9 bases left between them. CDR3 size: 13 residues. Germline CDR1 is SEHNR and CDR2 is FQNEAQ (reference sequence). CDR3 sequence reads: CASSPTGNTEAFF. The CDR3 bases are TGTGCCAGCAGCCCGACGGGTAACACTGAAGCTTTCTTT.

The V call is TRBV5-1, the J call TRBJ2-5; 10 bases are a match to TRBD1. This CDR3 is built from 15 residues. Losses at the gene ends were 5 bases for V and 4 bases for J; bases not matched to a gene: 8. CDR1 and CDR2 (germline): SGHRS, YFSETQ. CDR3 nucleotide sequence: TGCGCCAGCAGAAAGACAGGGGGCAGGGGAGAGACCCAGTACTTC. Its protein product is CASRKTGGRGETQYF. The variable domain in full, completed from reference TRBV5-1 and TRBJ2-5, reads KAGVTQTPRYLIKTRGQQVTLSCSPISGHRSVSWYQQTPGQGLQFLFEYFSETQRNKGNFPGRFSGRQFSNSRSEMNVSTLELGDSALYLCASRKTGGRGETQYFGPGTRLLVL.

This rearrangement joins TRBV7-6 to TRBJ2-7; D remains unclear. The V gene lost 4 bases and the J gene lost 4 bases, with 8 bases spanning the gap. The CDR3 spans 12 residues. Looked up from germline, CDR1 is SGHVS and CDR2 is FNYEAQ. CDR3 nucleotides: TGTGCCAGCAGCTCTCGTCGGTACGAGCAGTACTTC. It is translated as CASSSRRYEQYF.

This chain uses TRBV2 with TRBJ2-3; 9 positions agree with TRBD1. Trimming cost V 10 bases and J 6 bases; bases outside gene matches: 5. CDR3 length: 12 residues. The V gene's germline CDR1 is SNHLY and CDR2 FYNNEI. The CDR3 coding sequence is TGTGCCACCGGGACAGGGTCCGATACGCAGTATTTT. It encodes CATGTGSDTQYF.

CDR3 bases: TGCGCCAGCAGCCTGGACGGCAGGGGGCTTAATTCACCCCTCCACTTT. Protein sequence: CASSLDGRGLNSPLHF. This chain links TRBV5-1 with TRBJ1-6; 8 bases match TRBD1. The V gene's germline CDR1 is SGHRS and CDR2 YFSETQ. The V and J ends lost 4 bases and 6 bases, in that order; junction bases with no gene match: 9. The CDR3 contains 16 residues.

The V call is TRBV15, the J call TRBJ2-3; 10 bases are shared with TRBD1. The CDR3 is 13 residues long. Germline loops: CDR1 LNHNV, CDR2 YYDKDF (reference sequence). V gave up 3 bases and J gave up 6 bases; unmatched junction bases: 0. The DNA for the CDR3 is TGTGCCACCAGCAGGGACAGGGGGGATACGCAGTATTTT. As protein: CATSRDRGDTQYF.

The chain carries TRBV19 and TRBJ1-1; no clear D gene. This CDR3 comprises 16 residues. Per germline, CDR1 LNHDA and CDR2 SQIVND (reference sequence). With 3 bases removed from V and 1 base from J, the gap between germline ends came to 15 bases. The CDR3 spells CASSIRERVSNTEAFF. DNA for the CDR3: TGTGCCAGTAGTATCCGGGAGAGGGTTTCGAACACTGAAGCTTTCTTT.

This chain uses TRBV27 with TRBJ1-2; the D is unclear. The length of the CDR3 is 13 residues. V lost 6 bases to trimming and J lost 0 bases, with 8 bases between them. Germline lookup yields CDR1 MNHEY and CDR2 SMNVEV (reference sequence). CDR3 bases: TGTGCCAGCAGGCTTACGGCTAACTATGGCTACACCTTC. Translating it yields CASRLTANYGYTF.

This chain uses TRBV11-3 with TRBJ1-2; no clear D gene. This CDR3 comprises 13 residues. Per germline, CDR1 SGHNT and CDR2 YENEEA. The V and J ends lost 1 base and 8 bases respectively, with 11 bases between them. The CDR3, as DNA: TGTGCCAGCAGCTTAGGGAGGGAGGGCGGCTACACCTTC. Its translation: CASSLGREGGYTF.

This clone has only one observation. The chain carries TRBV7-2 and TRBJ1-6; weak D call: TRBD1 (6 bases). The germline V and J ends were trimmed by 0 bases and 5 bases, with 20 bases remaining between them. Germline assignment: CDR1 SGHTA and CDR2 FQGNSA. The CDR3 spans 19 residues. DNA for the CDR3: TGTGCCAGCAGCTTAGCCCCCCCTGGGGACAAGGGGGATAATTCACCCCTCCACTTT. It is translated as CASSLAPPGDKGDNSPLHF.

This chain connects TRBV6-1 to TRBJ1-4; D unclear. Germline loops: CDR1 MNHNS, CDR2 SASEGT. The ends were cut back, 3 bases at V and 2 bases at J, with 7 bases in the middle. CDR3 size: 14 residues. The CDR3 nucleotides read TGTGCCAGCAGTGAGGGCATCACTAATGAAAAACTGTTTTTT. Residues: CASSEGITNEKLFF.

This chain links TRBV11-2 with TRBJ1-1; no clear D gene. V was pared by 0 bases and J by 3 bases, with 11 bases between. Germline values: CDR1 SGHAT, CDR2 FQNNGV. The CDR3 is 15 residues long. CDR3 DNA: TGTGCCAGCAGCTTAGAGGTAGGAGGGTACACTGAAGCTTTCTTT. It is translated as CASSLEVGGYTEAFF.

The V call is TRBV19, the J call TRBJ2-3, with 11 positions matching TRBD2. Germline lookup yields CDR1 LNHDA and CDR2 SQIVND (reference sequence). CDR3 length: 15 residues. The junction had 8 bases not matched to a gene; V was cut back by 7 bases and J by 5 bases. CDR3 sequence reads: CASTFDGTSGDTQYF. The CDR3 region has the DNA TGTGCCAGTACCTTCGACGGGACTAGCGGAGATACGCAGTATTTT.

In this sample, this clone turned up once. DNA for the CDR3: TGTGCCAGCTGCCGGGACAGGGGGTCTGGGGCCAACGTCCTGACTTTC. Translation: CASCRDRGSGANVLTF. This sequence joins TRBV2 and TRBJ2-6, with 11 nucleotides matching TRBD1. The germline V gene has CDR1 SNHLY and CDR2 FYNNEI. Unmatched junction bases numbered 4, after V lost 8 bases and J lost 1 base. The CDR3 runs to 16 residues.

The gene calls are TRBV10-2 and TRBJ2-3, with 7 positions matching TRBD2. The germline V gene encodes CDR1 WSHSY and CDR2 SAAADI. Germline trimming cut 6 bases from V and 0 bases from J; bases unmatched to any gene: 3. This CDR3 is 14 amino acids long. The CDR3 nucleotides read TGCGCCAGCAGAGCGGGGCGTAGCACAGATACGCAGTATTTT. Protein sequence: CASRAGRSTDTQYF.

The table lists this clone with a few counts. The chain has TRBV10-2 and TRBJ1-1; 11 bases align to TRBD1. The CDR3 totals 14 residues. Germline V gene data show CDR1 as WSHSY and CDR2 as SAAADI. V lost 8 bases and J lost 4; bases outside the gene matches: 6. CDR3 coding DNA: TGCGCCAGCCTGGACAGGGGGCAGGGCACTGAAGCTTTCTTT. This encodes CASLDRGQGTEAFF.

The V and J genes are TRBV19 and TRBJ2-7, with 10 bases fitting TRBD1. V lost 8 bases, J lost 5 bases, and 12 bases stayed unmatched. Germline-derived CDR1 and CDR2 are LNHDA and SQIVND (reference sequence). This CDR3 comprises 15 residues. DNA for the CDR3: TGTGCCAGTGCCGGGACAGGGGACCGGGACCACGAGCAGTACTTC. It encodes CASAGTGDRDHEQYF. The full variable domain, rest sourced from reference TRBV19 and TRBJ2-7, is DGGITQSPKYLFRKEGQNVTLSCEQNLNHDAMYWYRQDPGQGLRLIYYSQIVNDFQKGDIAEGYSVSREKKESFPLTVTSAQKNPTAFYLCASAGTGDRDHEQYFGPGTRLTVT.

This chain uses TRBV30 with TRBJ2-5; TRBD1 matches 7 bases. V trimming: 1 base; J trimming: 5 bases; junction bases outside the gene matches: 4. The germline gives CDR1 GTSNPN, CDR2 SVGIG (reference sequence). The CDR3 extends over 13 amino acids. The DNA of the CDR3 is TGTGCCTGGAGTGGAGGGGGCTGGGAGACCCAGTACTTC. Residues: CAWSGGGWETQYF.

This clone was observed a single time. V and J are TRBV29-1 and TRBJ2-3; 12 bases fit TRBD2. Germline lookup yields CDR1 SQVTM and CDR2 ANQGSEA. The CDR3 consists of 15 residues. V was clipped by 7 bases and J by 0 bases; unmatched bases: 5. The CDR3: CSGGTSGQSTDTQYF. CDR3 DNA: TGCAGCGGCGGGACTAGCGGGCAAAGCACAGATACGCAGTATTTT.